The entry below gives a single TCR beta chain sequence along with its context. Its antigen remains unidentified. This CDR3 fails to terminate in the conserved phenylalanine or tryptophan, so it likely reflects a read error. This entry belongs to a study of cytomegalovirus exposure and HLA in healthy donors. Study-level information: Among fewer than 500 genotyped donors, around 77% fell in the Caucasian-associated ancestry cluster. General observations from the study: Cytomegalovirus-associated TCR beta chains were listed, numbering 150 to 200. Trimming of TCR beta V- and J-genes showed a link, identified in a later analysis, to a missense DCLRE1C variant.

Losses at the gene ends were 5 bases for V and 1 base for J; bases not matched to a gene: 5. Germline V gives CDR1 MNHEY, CDR2 SVGAGI. The CDR3 has 14 amino acids. The primer mix had 60 Vbeta and 13 Jbeta primers. Per the study methods: Later, an analysis found around 77 million unique TCR beta chains, and some 10 million of these were shared. TCRdb keeps only in-frame clones here, not all; method: immunoSEQ multiplex PCR. V and J calls and clone size are those listed in that table; D and trimming were worked out from the DNA. The repertoire includes roughly 100,000 clones, about 75% of them detected once, and roughly 6.9% sits in the top ten.

This TCR came from a man between 40 and 49 years old in good health and CMV-seropositive. Sequencing used PBMCs. This rearrangement joins TRBV6-5 to TRBJ2-7; TRBD1 matches at 7 bases. The CDR3 DNA follows: TGTGCCAGCAGTCTTTACAGGGGTTCCTACGAGCAGTACTCC. Encoded protein: CASSLYRGSYEQYS.